The 9 T cell receptor beta chains presented below share a single source sample, sequenced in a study of shared clonotypes between healthy human individuals. TCRdb keeps only in-frame clones here, not all; method: immunoSEQ multiplex PCR. The data show about a million clones, around three quarters seen once. The sample consisted of memory CD4+ T cells from PBMCs. Subset defined: CD45RA-negative fraction. Receptors were obtained from a young man in good health. Some clones in this sample may be carry-over from other donors' samples.

The chain uses TRBV28 and TRBJ1-5; D might be TRBD1 (6 bases). Germline V gives CDR1 MDHEN, CDR2 SYDVKM. V shed 6 bases and J shed 3 bases, with 12 bases lying between them. The CDR3 contains 14 residues. CDR3 residues: CASSSGQSNQPQHF. The CDR3 DNA reads as TGTGCCAGCAGCTCCGGACAGTCCAATCAGCCCCAGCATTTT.

This clone was detected only a few times. The rearrangement uses TRBV11-2 and TRBJ2-5, with D hard to call. The CDR3 contains 13 residues. The V end was cut by 5 bases, the J end by 4 bases, with 11 bases between. CDR1 and CDR2 (germline): SGHAT, FQNNGV. The CDR3 spells CASSMVPGETQYF. In DNA form, the CDR3 reads TGTGCCAGCAGCATGGTTCCTGGAGAGACCCAGTACTTC.

In this sample, this clone turned up once. The chain is built from TRBV6-5 and TRBJ2-7; tentative D call: TRBD2 (5 bases). From germline, CDR1 is MNHEY and CDR2 SVGAGI. The CDR3 has 12 residues. V was clipped by 6 bases and J by 6 bases, with 12 bases between them. The CDR3 sequence: CASSVRGGEQYF. The CDR3 DNA follows: TGTGCCAGCAGCGTCCGGGGTGGCGAGCAGTACTTC.

In the case of this clone: The same CDR3 also results from other DNA sequences found in this sample. The rearrangement joins TRBV6-1 to TRBJ2-7; TRBD1 or TRBD2 may be the D gene (5 bases each). The CDR3 loop spans 14 amino acids. The germline V gene has CDR1 MNHNS and CDR2 SASEGT. Trimming removed 8 bases from V and 2 bases from J, with 16 bases in between. This CDR3 reads CASSRAGRTYEQYF. CDR3 bases: TGTGCCAGCTCGAGGGCAGGGCGGACCTACGAGCAGTACTTC.

A note on this clone: The junction shows a germline mismatch at one end, possibly a read error. The chain joins TRBV6-1 to TRBJ2-7; the D gene is possibly TRBD2 (5 bases). This CDR3 region has 12 residues. CDR1 is MNHNS, CDR2 SASEGT, per germline. Written as DNA, the CDR3 is TGTGCCAGCAGTGAAAAACCTCAAAAGGAGGACTTC. Translating it yields CASSEKPQKEDF.

This clone has just one count. This chain connects TRBV7-8 to TRBJ2-5; perhaps TRBD1 as D (6 bases). The ends were cut back, 4 bases at V and 5 bases at J, with 14 bases in the middle. CDR1 and CDR2 (germline): SGHVS, FQNEAQ. The CDR3 extends over 14 amino acids. The CDR3 DNA reads TGTGCCAGCAGCTCCACGAGGGGGTACGAGACCCAGTACTTC. Its translation: CASSSTRGYETQYF.

CDR3 sequence: CATTLAGGGVGTDTQYF. Written as DNA, the CDR3 is TGTGCCACCACACTAGCGGGAGGAGGAGTGGGCACAGATACGCAGTATTTT. J is TRBJ2-3 and V is TRBV28; TRBD2 matches 12 bases. The CDR3 extends over 17 amino acids. Germline V gene sequence: CDR1 MDHEN, CDR2 SYDVKM. Trimming took 10 bases from V and 1 from J; bases not matched to a gene: 12.

V and J are TRBV6-1 and TRBJ1-4; 8 bases map to TRBD1. CDR1 and CDR2 (germline): MNHNS, SASEGT. Losses at the gene ends were 5 bases for V and 2 bases for J; bases not matched to a gene: 1. The length of the CDR3 is 14 residues. CDR3 coding DNA: TGTGCCAGCAGTAACAGGGGGACTAATGAAAAACTGTTTTTT. This encodes CASSNRGTNEKLFF.

J is TRBJ1-6 and V is TRBV10-3; tentative D call: TRBD1 (6 bases). V gave up 6 bases and J gave up 7 bases, with 13 bases separating them. There are 14 residues in the CDR3. In germline, CDR1 is ENHRY, CDR2 SYGVKD. CDR3 in amino acids: CAIRPDSFNSPLHF. DNA for the CDR3: TGTGCCATCAGGCCGGACAGCTTCAATTCACCCCTCCACTTT.